This T cell receptor (beta chain) appears in the sequencing data of a study of shared clonotypes between healthy human individuals. General observations from the study: Some clonotypes were shared by all four sorted-subset donors, while others were not shared. The non-shared ones had lower generation probabilities than the shared ones.

CDR3 length: 10 amino acids. V was pared by 9 bases and J by 6 bases, with 7 bases between. Germline CDR1 and CDR2: MGHDK and SYGVNS. With regard to this clone: Antigen specificity is unknown.

As defined, naive CD8 cells were CD45RO-negative and positively selected for CCR7, with terminally differentiated effector memory CD45RA+ cells excluded. All donors were healthy HIV-negative adults lacking recent acute infections or vaccinations. Deep was the level at which the assay was run. TCRdb's table, derived via immunoSEQ multiplex PCR, lists solely in-frame clones and lacks some. The data show about 2 million clones, with roughly 95% seen just once and less than 1.5% held by the top ten. This clonotype was obtained from a man in his late teens or twenties in good health. The J gene is TRBJ2-3, the V gene TRBV25-1, with D maybe TRBD2 (6 bases). The sample comprised naive CD8+ T cells sorted from blood. For the CDR3, the DNA is TGTGCCAGTGGAGGGGATACGCAGTATTTT. This gives the protein CASGGDTQYF.